The TCR beta chain described here comes from a study of T cells in Graves' hyperthyroidism and ophthalmopathy. Study-level information: Staff took peripheral blood when the initial diagnosis was made, before any treatment began.

Trimming removed 5 bases from V and 3 bases from J, with 20 bases in between. Germline values: CDR1 LNHDA, CDR2 SQIVND (reference sequence). The CDR3 has 16 amino acids. RNA transcripts provided the source from which TCR beta CDR3 regions were amplified. In the first-round RT-PCR of the TCR CDR3, the HTBI primer set was used. Each CDR3 protein is one row after TCRdb ran MiXCR on the multiplex PCR reads. The profile shows about 740,000 distinct CDR3 sequences, 14% of them singletons. This receptor was taken from a woman aged 18-35 years with Graves' hyperthyroidism. The sequenced sample was blood. The chain combines TRBV19 with TRBJ2-7, with TRBD2 as a possible D gene (5 bases). CDR3 sequence: CASSPRRRGLNYEQYF. The CDR3 DNA follows: TGTGCCAGTAGTCCCAGACGCCGCGGGTTGAACTACGAGCAGTACTTC.